In this sample, the clone carrying this T cell receptor beta chain turned up many times. The V gene lost 0 bases and the J gene lost 3 bases, with 8 bases spanning the gap. The CDR3 has 14 residues. This specimen comes from a study of neurological immune-mediated disorders. As for time point: longitudinal time-point 3. TCRdb independently ran MiXCR on the 5' RACE reads; one entry per CDR3 protein. Of around 97,000 distinct CDR3 sequences listed, roughly 10% are singletons. The sequence came from a female donor with HTLV-1-associated myelopathy (HAM/TSP). The chain combines TRBV12-3 or TRBV12-4 with TRBJ1-1, with D hard to call. The specimen sequenced was PBMCs. In DNA, the CDR3 is TGTGCCAGCAGTTTAGCCAGGCGGTACACTGAAGCTTTCTTT. Translating gives CASSLARRYTEAFF.